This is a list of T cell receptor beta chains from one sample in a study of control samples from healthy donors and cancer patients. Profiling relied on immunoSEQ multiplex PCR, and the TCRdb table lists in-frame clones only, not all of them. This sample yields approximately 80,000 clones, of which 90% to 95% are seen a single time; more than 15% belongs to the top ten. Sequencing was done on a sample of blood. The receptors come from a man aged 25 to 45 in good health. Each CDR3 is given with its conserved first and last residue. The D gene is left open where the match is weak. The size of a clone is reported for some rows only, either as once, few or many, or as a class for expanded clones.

DNA: TGTGCCAGCAGCTTAGGAGGCAGGGGGCGCAATTCACCCCTCCACTTT
CDR3: CASSLGGRGRNSPLHF
size: once
V: TRBV11-1
D: TRBD1
J: TRBJ1-6

DNA: TGTGCCAGCAGCCCCCGGGGTAGCGGGAGGGCCAGCTCCTACAATGAGCAGTTCTTC
CDR3: CASSPRGSGRASSYNEQFF
size: few
V: TRBV9
D: TRBD2
J: TRBJ2-1

DNA: TGCAGCGTTGAAGGACAGGACCTCTACGAGCAGTACTTC
CDR3: CSVEGQDLYEQYF
size: .
V: TRBV29-1
D: .
J: TRBJ2-7

DNA: TGTGCCATCAGTGCTACCCGGGGGGACTCAGCCTACGAGCAGTACTTC
CDR3: CAISATRGDSAYEQYF
size: .
V: TRBV10-3
D: TRBD2
J: TRBJ2-7

DNA: TGTGCCAGCAGTTTATTGTCTAACTATGGCTACACCTTC
CDR3: CASSLLSNYGYTF
size: few
V: TRBV28
D: .
J: TRBJ1-2

DNA: TGTGCCAGCAGCTTTCAAGATTTCAATGAGCAGTTCTTC
CDR3: CASSFQDFNEQFF
size: .
V: TRBV11-2
D: .
J: TRBJ2-1

DNA: TGTGCCAGCAGCGCCCTAGCGGGGGGGCGCACCGGGGAGCTGTTTTTT
CDR3: CASSALAGGRTGELFF
size: .
V: TRBV2
D: TRBD2
J: TRBJ2-2

DNA: TGTGCCAGCAGTCCCGGGAGGGGGGGACCCCAGTACTTC
CDR3: CASSPGRGGPQYF
size: .
V: TRBV27
D: TRBD2
J: TRBJ2-5

DNA: TGCGCCAGCAGTGCGGGTAGCGGGAGGAGCTCCTACGAGCAGTACTTC
CDR3: CASSAGSGRSSYEQYF
size: .
V: TRBV10-1
D: TRBD2
J: TRBJ2-7

DNA: TGTGCCAGCAGCGTAGACCTACAGGGGGTCGGTGGCTACACCTTC
CDR3: CASSVDLQGVGGYTF
size: .
V: TRBV9
D: TRBD1
J: TRBJ1-2

DNA: TGCGCCAGCAGCTGGGGAGGGGGAAGCTCCTACAATGAGCAGTTCTTC
CDR3: CASSWGGGSSYNEQFF
size: .
V: TRBV5-1
D: .
J: TRBJ2-1

DNA: TGCAGTGCTAGAGTTCTCTACGAGCAGTACTTC
CDR3: CSARVLYEQYF
size: .
V: TRBV20-1
D: .
J: TRBJ2-7

DNA: TGTGCCAGCAGTTTGGGACAGGGGGCAAGTTGGACAGATACGCAGTATTTT
CDR3: CASSLGQGASWTDTQYF
size: .
V: TRBV28
D: TRBD1
J: TRBJ2-3

DNA: TGTGCCAGCAGTGTTGGGGGAAAGAACACTGAAGCTTTCTTT
CDR3: CASSVGGKNTEAFF
size: once
V: TRBV2
D: .
J: TRBJ1-1

DNA: TGTGCCAGCAGCTTAATCTCATGGACGTCCTATGGCTACACCTTC
CDR3: CASSLISWTSYGYTF
size: .
V: TRBV5-6
D: .
J: TRBJ1-2

DNA: TGTGCCAGCATGGCTCGCCTCGGCGGATCCTACGAGCAGTACTTC
CDR3: CASMARLGGSYEQYF
size: .
V: TRBV27
D: .
J: TRBJ2-7

DNA: TGTGCCAGCGGGACAGCTGGCAATCAGCCCCAGCATTTT
CDR3: CASGTAGNQPQHF
size: .
V: TRBV7-2
D: TRBD1
J: TRBJ1-5

DNA: TGTGCCAGCAGTGAAGGCTGGGGGGCAGGGGAAAAACTGTTTTTT
CDR3: CASSEGWGAGEKLFF
size: .
V: TRBV2
D: .
J: TRBJ1-4

DNA: TGTGCCAGCAGTGCAGGGGACAATACAAGGGAAGATGAAGCTTTCTTT
CDR3: CASSAGDNTREDEAFF
size: .
V: TRBV28
D: .
J: TRBJ1-1

DNA: TGTGCCAGCAGTTTCCAGACAGCAAATAATTCACCCCTCCACTTT
CDR3: CASSFQTANNSPLHF
size: .
V: TRBV6-5
D: .
J: TRBJ1-6

DNA: TGTGCCAGCACCAGACCGGGAGGAGGTGGAACATACAATGAGCAGTTCTTC
CDR3: CASTRPGGGGTYNEQFF
size: .
V: TRBV5-4
D: TRBD2
J: TRBJ2-1

DNA: TGCGCCAGCAGCCATGCGGAGGGTGCGGGGATCCTAGAGACCCAGTACTTC
CDR3: CASSHAEGAGILETQYF
size: .
V: TRBV4-1
D: .
J: TRBJ2-5

DNA: TGCAGCGCCCTTCGGGGGGGAGGCACTGAAGCTTTCTTT
CDR3: CSALRGGGTEAFF
size: .
V: TRBV29-1
D: .
J: TRBJ1-1

DNA: TGTGCCAGCAGCTCGGGACAGAACTATGGCTACACCTTC
CDR3: CASSSGQNYGYTF
size: once
V: TRBV12-3/TRBV12-4
D: TRBD1
J: TRBJ1-2

DNA: TGTGCCAGCAGCCGGGAGCTAGCGGGAGGCAATGAGCAGTTCTTC
CDR3: CASSRELAGGNEQFF
size: .
V: TRBV7-8
D: TRBD2
J: TRBJ2-1

DNA: TGTGCCAGCAGCCCTACACAGGGTCCCTACTATGGCTACACCTTC
CDR3: CASSPTQGPYYGYTF
size: once
V: TRBV7-9
D: .
J: TRBJ1-2

DNA: TGTGCCAGCAGGGGGGAATGGAGCACTGAAGCTTTCTTT
CDR3: CASRGEWSTEAFF
size: .
V: TRBV9
D: .
J: TRBJ1-1

DNA: TGTGCCAGCAGCTTGGCGGGGGTGGGCACCGGGGAGCTGTTTTTT
CDR3: CASSLAGVGTGELFF
size: .
V: TRBV5-4
D: .
J: TRBJ2-2

DNA: TGTGCCAGCAGCTTAGCAAGGCGGTCCCAGTACTTC
CDR3: CASSLARRSQYF
size: .
V: TRBV7-9
D: .
J: TRBJ2-7

DNA: TGTGCCAGCAGCTTAACGACGGGGGCCGAGCAGTACTTC
CDR3: CASSLTTGAEQYF
size: once
V: TRBV7-3
D: .
J: TRBJ2-7

DNA: TGTGCCTGGAGTCTGGGGTCTGGGGCCAACGTCCTGACTTTC
CDR3: CAWSLGSGANVLTF
size: .
V: TRBV30
D: .
J: TRBJ2-6

DNA: TGTGCCAGCAGCCAAGTTCCCTACGAGCAGTTCTTC
CDR3: CASSQVPYEQFF
size: .
V: TRBV3-1/TRBV3-2
D: .
J: TRBJ2-1

DNA: TGTGCCAGCAGCTCACCCAGGGAATTCAGGACTGAAGCTTTCTTT
CDR3: CASSSPREFRTEAFF
size: .
V: TRBV7-9
D: .
J: TRBJ1-1

DNA: TGTGCTAGTGGTTTGGTTAGCGTTAACTACGAGCAGTACTTC
CDR3: CASGLVSVNYEQYF
size: .
V: TRBV12-5
D: .
J: TRBJ2-7

DNA: TGTGCCAGCACCCCGACAGGGGCAGGGGGCAATCAGCCCCAGCATTTT
CDR3: CASTPTGAGGNQPQHF
size: .
V: TRBV27
D: TRBD1
J: TRBJ1-5

DNA: TGTGCCAGCAGCCCGCACGGATCGGGGGGGCCGGGGTCGCAGTATTTT
CDR3: CASSPHGSGGPGSQYF
size: .
V: TRBV7-2
D: TRBD2
J: TRBJ2-3

DNA: TGTGCCAGCAGCTTCCGGGATGAAAACACTGAAGCTTTCTTT
CDR3: CASSFRDENTEAFF
size: .
V: TRBV7-9
D: .
J: TRBJ1-1

DNA: TGTGCCAGCAGCTTATCGGCTTACGAGCAGTACTTC
CDR3: CASSLSAYEQYF
size: once
V: TRBV5-8
D: .
J: TRBJ2-7

DNA: TGTGCCACCAGTGATTTTACCCGGGGGTTCCCCACCGGGGAGCTGTTTTTT
CDR3: CATSDFTRGFPTGELFF
size: .
V: TRBV24-1
D: .
J: TRBJ2-2

DNA: TGCGCCAGCAGCTTAAACGTTGCTGGAAACACCATATATTTT
CDR3: CASSLNVAGNTIYF
size: .
V: TRBV5-1
D: .
J: TRBJ1-3

DNA: TGTGCCACCGGGACAGGGCTATACGAGCAGTACTTC
CDR3: CATGTGLYEQYF
size: .
V: TRBV5-6
D: TRBD1
J: TRBJ2-7

DNA: TGCGCCAGCAGCCAAGTCCACAACACCGGGGAGCTGTTTTTT
CDR3: CASSQVHNTGELFF
size: .
V: TRBV4-1
D: .
J: TRBJ2-2

DNA: TGCGCCAGCAGCCGTACCGACAGGGGCGCCTACAATGAGCAGTTCTTC
CDR3: CASSRTDRGAYNEQFF
size: .
V: TRBV4-3
D: TRBD1
J: TRBJ2-1

DNA: TGCGCCAGCAGCCAAGAGGGACAGGGGGGCCTTAACCAAGAGACCCAGTACTTC
CDR3: CASSQEGQGGLNQETQYF
size: .
V: TRBV4-1
D: TRBD1
J: TRBJ2-5

DNA: TGTGCCATCAGTGAACATTGGGGGGAGACCCAGTACTTC
CDR3: CAISEHWGETQYF
size: .
V: TRBV10-3
D: .
J: TRBJ2-5

DNA: TGTGCCAGCAGCCCCCAATGGAGGGATACGCAGTATTTT
CDR3: CASSPQWRDTQYF
size: .
V: TRBV7-3
D: .
J: TRBJ2-3

DNA: TGTGCCAGCAGCGTAGCGGGAGCGGACGATGAGCAGTTCTTC
CDR3: CASSVAGADDEQFF
size: .
V: TRBV9
D: .
J: TRBJ2-1

DNA: TGTGCCAGCAGCGGGACTAGCGGGGGGGCTACGCAGTATTTT
CDR3: CASSGTSGGATQYF
size: .
V: TRBV11-2
D: TRBD2
J: TRBJ2-3

DNA: TGTGCCAGCAGCTTTGATCCCGGGGAGCTGTTTTTT
CDR3: CASSFDPGELFF
size: .
V: TRBV11-2
D: .
J: TRBJ2-2

DNA: TGTGCCTGGACCCGGGACAGGAACTACAATGAGCAGTTCTTC
CDR3: CAWTRDRNYNEQFF
size: .
V: TRBV30
D: TRBD1
J: TRBJ2-1